This TCR beta chain stems from a study of shared clonotypes between healthy human individuals. General study findings and limits: Naive subsets generally had larger estimated richness than memory subsets.

Germline V CDR1 and CDR2: SGHKS, YYEKEE (reference sequence). The V end lost 2 bases, the J end lost 0 bases, and 13 bases lay between the germline ends. This CDR3 contains 16 residues. Donors were healthy HIV-negative adults without recent acute infections or vaccinations. As regards this clone: The antigen remains undetermined.

Several immunoSEQ plates received, in even portions, the genomic DNA of each subset. Only in-frame clones appear in the TCRdb table, and some are missing; sequencing was by immunoSEQ multiplex PCR. The repertoire holds about 1.5 million clones, with under 99% as singletons. Sequencing was done on a sample of naive CD4+ T cells sorted from blood. Subset reported: CD45RA+ positively selected. This chain links TRBV5-5 with TRBJ2-3; possibly TRBD2 for D (6 bases). The TCR sequence derives from a man aged 25-40 years in good health. The CDR3 loop is CASSFAGTPSTDTQYF. The CDR3 coding sequence is TGTGCCAGCAGCTTCGCCGGGACTCCGAGCACAGATACGCAGTATTTT. Full variable domain (missing parts from reference TRBV5-5 and TRBJ2-3): DAGVTQSPTHLIKTRGQQVTLRCSPISGHKSVSWYQQVLGQGPQFIFQYYEKEERGRGNFPDRFSARQFPNYSSELNVNALLLGDSALYLCASSFAGTPSTDTQYFGPGTRLTVL.